Listed here are 32 T cell receptor beta chains from one sample, sequenced in a study of T cell changes during pregnancy in multiple sclerosis. The table came from immunoSEQ multiplex PCR; TCRdb's copy has only in-frame clones and leaves some out. The sample shows some 36,000 clones, approximately 89% of them seen only once. Sequencing was performed on CD4+ T cells from peripheral blood mononuclear cells, taken in the second trimester of pregnancy. These receptors originate from a female donor in good health, enrolled as a control in a pregnancy study.

This clone was seen a single time. The chain carries TRBV11-3 and TRBJ2-2; TRBD2 might be the D (6 bases). V was pared by 0 bases and J by 2 bases, with 10 bases between. The length of the CDR3 is 16 residues. Germline lookup yields CDR1 SGHNT and CDR2 YENEEA. In nucleotides, the CDR3 is TGTGCCAGCAGCTTAGAATCGGGGGAAAACACCGGGGAGCTGTTTTTT. It codes for CASSLESGENTGELFF. Combining the CDR3 with reference TRBV11-3 and TRBJ2-2 gives the whole variable domain EAGVVQSPRYKIIEKKQPVAFWCNPISGHNTLYWYLQNLGQGPELLIRYENEEAVDDSQLPKDRFSAERLKGVDSTLKIQPAELGDSAVYLCASSLESGENTGELFFGEGSRLTVL.

This chain uses TRBV13 with TRBJ1-1; D perhaps matches TRBD1 (5 bases). Between the trimmed V and J ends, which lost 1 base and 0 bases, there was a span of 9 bases. The CDR3 contains 15 residues. The germline gives CDR1 PRHDT, CDR2 FYEKMQ (reference sequence). This CDR3 reads CASSLVGGLNTEAFF. In nucleotides, the CDR3 is TGTGCCAGCAGCTTAGTCGGGGGACTGAACACTGAAGCTTTCTTT. The variable domain in full, with the rest retrieved from reference TRBV13 and TRBJ1-1, is AAGVIQSPRHLIKEKRETATLKCYPIPRHDTVYWYQQGPGQDPQFLISFYEKMQSDKGSIPDRFSAQQFSDYHSELNMSSLELGDSALYFCASSLVGGLNTEAFFGQGTRLTVV.

V is TRBV6-5 and J is TRBJ2-3, with D unclear. The V end lost 0 bases, the J end lost 2 bases, and 9 bases lay between the germline ends. The CDR3 spans 15 residues. Germline V gene data show CDR1 as MNHEY and CDR2 as SVGAGI. The CDR3 is CASSYSIVSTDTQYF. CDR3 nucleotides: TGTGCCAGCAGTTACTCAATCGTATCCACAGATACGCAGTATTTT.

The rearrangement uses TRBV4-1 and TRBJ1-5, with D maybe TRBD1 (5 bases). The germline V and J ends were trimmed by 6 bases and 2 bases, with 23 bases remaining between them. The length of the CDR3 is 18 residues. Germline loops: CDR1 MGHRA, CDR2 YSYEKL. CDR3 sequence: CASSHLGRRAQGNQPQHF. CDR3 sequence (DNA): TGCGCCAGCAGTCACCTAGGAAGAAGGGCACAGGGCAATCAGCCCCAGCATTTT.

The rearrangement links TRBV7-2 to TRBJ2-7; 7 bases are shared with TRBD1. CDR1 SGHTA and CDR2 FQGNSA come from the germline V gene. Trimming cost V 1 base and J 2 bases; bases outside gene matches: 2. The CDR3 extends over 14 amino acids. CDR3 nucleotides: TGTGCCAGCAGCTTAGGGGACAGTCCCTACGAGCAGTACTTC. The encoded protein is CASSLGDSPYEQYF.

The table lists this clone with a count of one. The genes are TRBV14 and TRBJ1-2; perhaps TRBD1 as D (6 bases). Trimming stripped 0 bases from V and 2 bases from J, with 16 bases between. This CDR3 has 17 residues. Germline V lookup: CDR1 SGHDN, CDR2 FVKESK. CDR3 sequence (DNA): TGTGCCAGCAGCCAAGATGCGTGGGGCAGGGGAAACTATGGCTACACCTTC. It encodes CASSQDAWGRGNYGYTF. The variable domain in full, completed from reference TRBV14 and TRBJ1-2, reads EAGVTQFPSHSVIEKGQTVTLRCDPISGHDNLYWYRRVMGKEIKFLLHFVKESKQDESGMPNNRFLAERTGGTYSTLKVQPAELEDSGVYFCASSQDAWGRGNYGYTFGSGTRLTVV.

J is TRBJ1-3 and V is TRBV29-1; no reliable D call. CDR1 is SQVTM and CDR2 is ANQGSEA in the germline V gene. This CDR3 spans 17 amino acids. Trimming cost V 1 base and J 0 bases, with 16 bases left between them. This CDR3 is CSVEGRGSSYSGNTIYF. Here the CDR3 DNA reads TGCAGCGTTGAAGGTCGGGGATCCAGTTACTCTGGAAACACCATATATTTT.

The chain links TRBV10-3 to TRBJ2-7, with 7 bases that match TRBD1. The CDR3 is 13 residues long. The V and J ends lost 2 bases and 6 bases, in that order; junction bases with no gene match: 4. Germline loops: CDR1 ENHRY, CDR2 SYGVKD. CDR3 protein: CAISETGVVEQYF. For the CDR3, the DNA is TGTGCCATCAGTGAGACAGGGGTGGTCGAGCAGTACTTC.

This chain uses TRBV5-6 with TRBJ1-4, with a tentative D call TRBD1 (5 bases). Germline CDR1 SGHDT, CDR2 YYEEEE. The CDR3 runs to 14 residues. V dropped 1 base and J dropped 6 bases, with 10 bases sitting between them. The CDR3 DNA reads TGTGCCAGCAGCTTGCAGGGAAGGGATGAAAAACTGTTTTTT. Protein product: CASSLQGRDEKLFF. The full variable domain, rest sourced from reference TRBV5-6 and TRBJ1-4, is DAGVTQSPTHLIKTRGQQVTLRCSPKSGHDTVSWYQQALGQGPQFIFQYYEEEERQRGNFPDRFSGHQFPNYSSELNVNALLLGDSALYLCASSLQGRDEKLFFGSGTQLSVL.

The CDR3 DNA reads as TGTGCAAGTCGCTTATGGGCCGAGTACAATGAGCAGTTCTTC. Translating gives CASRLWAEYNEQFF. The chain couples TRBV12-2 to TRBJ2-1; TRBD1 is taken as the D call from the table, unchecked against the DNA. TRBV12-2 is assigned pseudogene status. This CDR3 region has 14 residues.

V gene TRBV7-3 combines with J gene TRBJ2-1; a possible D gene is TRBD2 (5 bases). Germline V lookup: CDR1 SGHTA, CDR2 FQGTGA. V was shortened by 4 bases and J by 7 bases, with 11 bases between the two germline ends. The CDR3 covers 13 residues. The CDR3 DNA is TGTGCCAGCAGCTCACGTCCGGGGAATGAGCAGTTCTTC. The encoded protein is CASSSRPGNEQFF.

The chain recombines TRBV6-1 with TRBJ1-5; 7 bases agree with TRBD1. This CDR3 region has 14 residues. CDR1 MNHNS and CDR2 SASEGT come from the germline V gene. Losses at the gene ends were 7 bases for V and 3 bases for J; bases not matched to a gene: 6. DNA for the CDR3: TGTGCCAGCACCCCAGACAGGGTCAATCAGCCCCAGCATTTT. Protein product: CASTPDRVNQPQHF.

The rearrangement links TRBV5-1 to TRBJ2-5, with 8 bases lining up with TRBD2. CDR1 SGHRS and CDR2 YFSETQ come from the germline V gene. CDR3 length: 16 amino acids. The V segment lost 1 base and the J segment 0 bases; nucleotides outside the gene matches: 5. CDR3 sequence: CASSLNAGGYQETQYF. DNA of the CDR3: TGCGCCAGCAGCTTGAATGCGGGGGGCTACCAAGAGACCCAGTACTTC.

This clone was observed a single time. V and J are TRBV14 and TRBJ1-2; 7 nucleotides align to TRBD1. Germline V gene lookup returns CDR1 SGHDN and CDR2 FVKESK. V lost 0 bases to trimming and J lost 3 bases; unmatched junction nucleotides: 7. CDR3 length: 16 amino acids. CDR3: CASSQDPHTGDYGYTF. The CDR3 DNA reads as TGTGCCAGCAGCCAAGACCCCCACACAGGGGACTATGGCTACACCTTC. Based on the CDR3 plus reference TRBV14 and TRBJ1-2, the full variable domain is EAGVTQFPSHSVIEKGQTVTLRCDPISGHDNLYWYRRVMGKEIKFLLHFVKESKQDESGMPNNRFLAERTGGTYSTLKVQPAELEDSGVYFCASSQDPHTGDYGYTFGSGTRLTVV.

This sequence joins TRBV7-2 and TRBJ1-4; 10 nucleotides align to TRBD1. Germline CDR1 SGHTA, CDR2 FQGNSA. The CDR3 length is 16 residues. V shed 3 bases, J shed 0 bases, and the junction held 1 base outside the gene matches. The CDR3 DNA is TGTGCCAGCAGCTTCGGACAGGGGGCAACTAATGAAAAACTGTTTTTT. This sequence encodes CASSFGQGATNEKLFF.

This clone has only one observation. The chain recombines TRBV11-2 with TRBJ2-1; D possibly corresponds to TRBD2 (6 bases). Germline values: CDR1 SGHAT, CDR2 FQNNGV. V was cut by 4 bases and J by 0 bases, with 7 bases left in between. The CDR3 is 14 amino acids. CDR3 DNA sequence: TGTGCCAGCAGCTCGGGACTCTCCTACAATGAGCAGTTCTTC. Amino acids: CASSSGLSYNEQFF.

This clone was seen only a few times. V is TRBV10-3 and J is TRBJ1-5; D might be TRBD1 (5 bases). V lost 10 bases and J 0 bases, leaving 13 bases between the germline ends. The length of the CDR3 is 14 residues. CDR1 ENHRY and CDR2 SYGVKD come from the germline V gene. CDR3 sequence (DNA): TGTGCCACCACGACAGAGAGTAGCAATCAGCCCCAGCATTTT. Its protein product is CATTTESSNQPQHF.

This chain uses TRBV7-2 with TRBJ1-6, with TRBD1 as a possible D gene (6 bases). Germline CDR1 reads SGHTA; CDR2 reads FQGNSA. The length of the CDR3 is 14 residues. Trimming left V 2 bases short and J 7 bases short, with 9 bases between. The CDR3 DNA reads TGTGCCAGCAGCTTACTACAGGGCAATTCACCCCTCCACTTT. This sequence encodes CASSLLQGNSPLHF.

V and J are TRBV7-9 and TRBJ1-5; D possibly corresponds to TRBD1 (6 bases). The V and J ends lost 5 bases and 4 bases respectively, with 12 bases between them. CDR1 is SEHNR, CDR2 FQNEAQ, per germline (reference sequence). The CDR3 is 14 amino acids. The CDR3, as DNA: TGTGCCAGCAGCCGAGGGGGGGGGAATCAGCCCCAGCATTTT. Translation: CASSRGGGNQPQHF.

V is TRBV27 and J is TRBJ2-7; TRBD2 is a possible D gene (7 bases). The V end lost 9 bases, the J end lost 0 bases, and 15 bases lay between the germline ends. CDR1 is MNHEY, CDR2 SMNVEV, per germline (reference sequence). The CDR3 extends over 14 amino acids. The CDR3 is CARTSGDNSYEQYF. The CDR3 nucleotides are TGTGCCAGAACCAGCGGGGACAACTCCTACGAGCAGTACTTC.

This rearrangement joins TRBV4-1 to TRBJ2-5, with TRBD1 identical over 7 bases. Germline CDR1 MGHRA, CDR2 YSYEKL. This CDR3 is 17 amino acids long. J was trimmed by 0 bases and V by 4 bases; bases with no gene match: 11. CDR3 sequence reads: CASSLYPPGQNQETQYF. Written as DNA, the CDR3 is TGCGCCAGCAGCCTTTACCCGCCGGGACAGAACCAAGAGACCCAGTACTTC.

This chain joins TRBV2 and TRBJ1-2, with D unresolved. Trimming pared 7 bases from V and 5 bases from J, leaving 17 bases between. This CDR3 has 14 residues. Germline V gene sequence: CDR1 SNHLY, CDR2 FYNNEI. The CDR3 spells CASTLTLNGYGYTF. CDR3 sequence (DNA): TGTGCCAGCACCCTAACCCTAAACGGGTATGGCTACACCTTC.

This rearrangement joins TRBV10-3 to TRBJ1-2; 7 nucleotides match TRBD1. After removal of 0 bases from V and 6 bases from J, the junction contained 4 bases not matched to a gene. The length of the CDR3 is 14 residues. Germline CDR1 is ENHRY and CDR2 is SYGVKD. The CDR3 loop is CAISESPGGHGYTF. CDR3 DNA: TGTGCCATCAGTGAGTCACCAGGGGGTCATGGCTACACCTTC.

The chain carries TRBV19 and TRBJ1-5, with 8 nucleotides matching TRBD1. CDR1 and CDR2 (germline): LNHDA, SQIVND (reference sequence). Unmatched junction bases numbered 11, after V lost 7 bases and J lost 6 bases. The CDR3 runs to 15 residues. The DNA of the CDR3 is TGTGCCAGTACCCGGACTAACAGGGGGACTCAGCCCCAGCATTTT. Translating gives CASTRTNRGTQPQHF.

This chain uses TRBV18 with TRBJ1-2, with 8 bases aligning to TRBD1. Germline CDR1 reads KGHSH; CDR2 reads LQKENI. V was clipped by 5 bases and J by 4 bases; unmatched bases: 12. The CDR3 extends over 16 amino acids. CDR3 coding DNA: TGTGCCAGCTCAAACGGGGACAGGAGCACCCTCTATGGCTACACCTTC. This encodes CASSNGDRSTLYGYTF.

J is TRBJ2-5 and V is TRBV2; D gene uncertain. Germline values: CDR1 SNHLY, CDR2 FYNNEI. This CDR3 spans 12 amino acids. Between the trimmed V and J ends, which lost 5 bases and 11 bases, there was a span of 15 bases. The CDR3 loop reads CASSTQFYDQYF. The CDR3 DNA reads TGTGCCAGCAGTACACAGTTCTACGATCAGTACTTC.

The chain combines TRBV7-6 with TRBJ1-6, with 8 bases matching TRBD1. V gave up 5 bases and J gave up 0 bases; unmatched junction bases: 15. The CDR3 is 20 residues long. Germline assignment: CDR1 SGHVS and CDR2 FNYEAQ. The CDR3, as DNA: TGTGCCAGCAGCCCAACCCAGGGGGCGAAAGGGAGCTCCTATAATTCACCCCTCCACTTT. This sequence encodes CASSPTQGAKGSSYNSPLHF.

The chain combines TRBV18 with TRBJ2-7; 9 bases map to TRBD1. Trimming at V came to 5 bases and at J to 4 bases, leaving 9 bases not matched to a gene. The CDR3 covers 15 residues. Germline V gene data show CDR1 as KGHSH and CDR2 as LQKENI. The CDR3 here is CASSTIGTGPYEQYF. The CDR3 bases are TGTGCCAGCTCAACAATAGGGACAGGGCCATACGAGCAGTACTTC. Using reference TRBV18 and TRBJ2-7 for the parts outside the CDR3, the full variable domain is NAGVMQNPRHLVRRRGQEARLRCSPMKGHSHVYWYRQLPEEGLKFMVYLQKENIIDESGMPKERFSAEFPKEGPSILRIQQVVRGDSAAYFCASSTIGTGPYEQYFGPGTRLTVT.

This clone was seen only once. The rearrangement joins TRBV1 to TRBJ1-5; whether TRBD1, the table's D call, matches the DNA was not checked. TRBV1 is reported as a pseudogene. The CDR3 contains 17 residues. The CDR3, as DNA: TGCACCAGCAGCCAAGACCCACGAGGGACACCAAATCAGCCCCAGCATTTT. Translated, it gives CTSSQDPRGTPNQPQHF.

The chain is built from TRBV4-2 and TRBJ1-2; D call uncertain. In germline, CDR1 is LGHNA, CDR2 YNFKEQ. This CDR3 has 13 amino acids. Trimming left V 4 bases short and J 8 bases short, with 14 bases between. The CDR3 spells CASSLREGQGYTF. CDR3 DNA: TGTGCCAGCAGCCTCAGAGAGGGTCAAGGCTACACCTTC.

This clone was counted once. J is TRBJ2-3 and V is TRBV7-3, with 9 bases aligning to TRBD2. The V gene end was trimmed by 5 bases and the J gene end by 0 bases; junction bases not matched to a gene: 3. The CDR3 totals 15 residues. CDR1 and CDR2 (germline): SGHTA, FQGTGA. CDR3 loop: CASSLAGGSTDTQYF. DNA for the CDR3: TGTGCCAGCAGCCTGGCGGGGGGGAGCACAGATACGCAGTATTTT.

This sequence joins TRBV7-2 and TRBJ2-1; 9 positions match TRBD2. V shed 5 bases, J shed 7 bases, and the junction held 12 bases outside the gene matches. Per germline, CDR1 SGHTA and CDR2 FQGNSA. The length of the CDR3 is 16 residues. CDR3 bases: TGTGCCAGCAGCCCCGCGAGCGGGGGGCCAAAAAATGAGCAGTTCTTC. It yields the protein CASSPASGGPKNEQFF.